This TCR beta chain was found in a study of shared clonotypes between healthy human individuals. Overall study findings and caveats: Some naive CD4 clonotypes, roughly 4.8%, turned up in common across a handful of donors.

Note on this clone: What it recognizes is unknown.

Researchers divided each subset's genomic DNA evenly across several immunoSEQ plates. This table comes from immunoSEQ multiplex PCR, and its TCRdb copy is limited to in-frame clones, with some not included. The sample includes approximately 400,000 clones, 95% to 97% seen only once; the top ten take 0.32%. The sample comprised memory CD8+ T cells sorted from blood. As to subset: CD45RO+ cells pooled with CCR7-negative TemRA cells. This clonotype originated in a man younger than 40 in good health.

This CDR3 reads CASSLRRTGGDEQYF. CDR3 DNA sequence: TGTGCCAGCAGTTTACGTAGGACAGGGGGCGACGAGCAGTACTTC. The rearrangement joins TRBV28 to TRBJ2-7; 11 bases are shared with TRBD1. Germline assignment: CDR1 MDHEN and CDR2 SYDVKM. The CDR3 is 15 amino acids. The V gene end was trimmed by 2 bases and the J gene end by 5 bases; junction bases not matched to a gene: 5.